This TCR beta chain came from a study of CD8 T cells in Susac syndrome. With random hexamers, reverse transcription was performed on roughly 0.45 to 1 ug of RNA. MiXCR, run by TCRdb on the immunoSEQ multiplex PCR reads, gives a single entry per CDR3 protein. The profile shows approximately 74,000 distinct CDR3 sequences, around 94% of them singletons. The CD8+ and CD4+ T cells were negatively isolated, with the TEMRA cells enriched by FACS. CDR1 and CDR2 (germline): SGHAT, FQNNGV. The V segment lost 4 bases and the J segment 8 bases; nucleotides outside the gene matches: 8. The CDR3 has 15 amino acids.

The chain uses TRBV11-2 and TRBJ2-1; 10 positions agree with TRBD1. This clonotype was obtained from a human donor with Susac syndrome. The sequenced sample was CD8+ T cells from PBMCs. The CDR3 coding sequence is TGTGCCAGCAGCTCCCCCGGACAGGGGGAGTATGAGCAGTTCTTC. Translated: CASSSPGQGEYEQFF.